The table lists the clone carrying this T cell receptor (beta chain) with many counts. cDNA synthesis used a TRAV/TRBV-specific primer set for both chains. The authors ran roughly 20 PCR cycles to amplify TCRs with a constant-region primer and V-primer adapter. A single record per CDR3 protein comes from TCRdb applying MiXCR to the reads. The profile shows tens of thousands of distinct CDR3 sequences, about 19% of them singletons. The record originates from a study of low-dose radiotherapy and immunotherapy resistance in tumors. Looking at the study overall: Those assigned to Cohort 2 were treated with 1 Gy per fraction every two weeks (13 Gy in total over 26 weeks). It was every two weeks, one day before radiation and immunotherapy, that intravenous cyclophosphamide 200 mg/m2 was given.

The time point is: before trial treatment. Nivolumab, ipilimumab, aspirin, low-dose cyclophosphamide and low-dose radiotherapy were all administered to the donors. The germline V gene encodes CDR1 SEHNR and CDR2 FQNEAQ (reference sequence). This CDR3 region has 13 residues. The junction had 5 bases not matched to a gene; V was cut back by 5 bases and J by 7 bases. This receptor was identified in a male donor with prostate cancer. The sample was PBMCs, taken before treatment. The chain links TRBV7-9 to TRBJ1-5; 7 nucleotides agree with TRBD1. CDR3 loop: CASSLQGNQPQHF. The CDR3 DNA reads TGTGCCAGCAGCCTACAGGGGAACCAGCCCCAGCATTTT.